The T cell receptor beta chain under discussion was sequenced for a study of blood T cell repertoires in COVID-19. This clone was found once. Germline loops: CDR1 MNHNY, CDR2 SVGAGI (reference sequence). V lost 6 bases to trimming and J lost 5 bases; unmatched junction nucleotides: 5. The CDR3 runs to 13 residues. In terms of age and location, participants ranged from roughly 18 to 90 years and lived in about two dozen US areas. Which cohort a participant joined came from the clinical history participants gave. Symptom resolution, clearance, or two negative PCRs marked donors in Cohort 3 as recovered. Some clones are missing from TCRdb's copy, which holds only in-frame ones; the method was immunoSEQ multiplex PCR. The sample includes 200,000 to 250,000 clones, 84% of them seen just once.

The sequenced material came from PBMCs or T cells enriched from blood (not recorded which). This clonotype was obtained from a man in his sixties who had recovered from COVID-19. V is TRBV6-6 and J is TRBJ2-7, with 9 bases identical to TRBD1. CDR3: CASRRDRVNEQYF. Here the CDR3 DNA reads TGTGCCAGCAGACGGGACAGGGTAAACGAGCAGTACTTC.